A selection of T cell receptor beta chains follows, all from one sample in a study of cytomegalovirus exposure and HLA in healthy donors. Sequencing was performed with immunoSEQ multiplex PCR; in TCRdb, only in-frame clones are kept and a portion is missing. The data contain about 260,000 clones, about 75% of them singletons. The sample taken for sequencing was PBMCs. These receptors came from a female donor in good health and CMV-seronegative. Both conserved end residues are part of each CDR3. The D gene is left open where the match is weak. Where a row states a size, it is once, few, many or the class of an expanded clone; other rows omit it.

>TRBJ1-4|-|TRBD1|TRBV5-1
CASKRQGASGNEKLFF
TGCGCCAGCAAGCGACAGGGGGCTTCGGGTAATGAAAAACTGTTTTTT
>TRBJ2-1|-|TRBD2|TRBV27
CASSLLAGAQFF
TGTGCCAGCAGTTTACTAGCGGGAGCCCAGTTCTTC
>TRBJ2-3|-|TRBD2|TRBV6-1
CASSEGTSGSADTQYF
TGTGCCAGCAGTGAAGGGACTAGCGGGAGTGCAGATACGCAGTATTTT
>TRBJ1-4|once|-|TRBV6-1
CASSPGLGSEKLFF
TGTGCCAGCAGTCCAGGCCTTGGTAGTGAAAAACTGTTTTTT
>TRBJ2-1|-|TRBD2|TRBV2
CASREGTSGNNEQFF
TGTGCCAGCAGGGAAGGGACTAGCGGTAACAATGAGCAGTTCTTC
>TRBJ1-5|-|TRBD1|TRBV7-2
CASSSIPGTGFGQPQHF
TGTGCCAGCAGCTCTATACCGGGGACAGGGTTCGGTCAGCCCCAGCACTTT
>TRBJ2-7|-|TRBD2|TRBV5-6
CASSLPTSGNAYEQYF
TGTGCCAGCAGCCTTCCCACTAGCGGTAACGCCTACGAGCAGTACTTC
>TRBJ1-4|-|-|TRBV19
CASSIVADLEEKLFF
TGTGCCAGTAGTATAGTGGCAGACCTGGAGGAAAAACTGTTTTTT
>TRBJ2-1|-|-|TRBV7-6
CASSLVVGEQFF
TGTGCCAGCAGCTTAGTCGTCGGTGAGCAGTTCTTC
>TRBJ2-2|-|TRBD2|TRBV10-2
CASSDRGIAGRGELFF
TGCGCCAGCAGTGACCGGGGGATAGCGGGAAGAGGGGAGCTGTTTTTT
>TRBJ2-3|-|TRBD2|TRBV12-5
CASGLGAGGPTDTQYF
TGTGCTAGTGGTTTGGGAGCGGGAGGACCCACAGATACGCAGTATTTT
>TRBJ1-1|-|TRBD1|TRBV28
CASSLRRGQAFF
TGTGCCAGCAGTTTACGCAGGGGGCAAGCTTTCTTT
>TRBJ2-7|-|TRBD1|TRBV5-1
CASSWDRGGSYEQYF
TGCGCCAGCAGCTGGGACAGGGGGGGATCCTACGAGCAGTACTTC
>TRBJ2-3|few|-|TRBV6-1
CASSEGQVGTDTQYF
TGTGCCAGCAGTGAAGGGCAGGTGGGCACAGATACGCAGTATTTT
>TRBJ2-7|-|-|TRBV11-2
CASSYTTGYEQYF
TGTGCCAGCAGCTACACGACAGGCTACGAGCAGTACTTC
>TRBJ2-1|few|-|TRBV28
CASRTAYNEQFF
TGTGCCAGTCGGACAGCTTACAATGAGCAGTTCTTC
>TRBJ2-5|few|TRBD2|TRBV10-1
CASSESGGSSETQYF
TGCGCCAGCAGTGAGTCTGGCGGGAGCTCGGAGACCCAGTACTTC
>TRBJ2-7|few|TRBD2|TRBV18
CASSPRSGRSYEQYF
TGTGCCAGCTCACCACGTTCCGGGAGGTCCTACGAGCAGTACTTC
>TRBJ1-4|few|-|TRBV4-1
CASSQVGLANEKLFF
TGCGCCAGCAGCCAAGTAGGACTGGCTAATGAAAAACTGTTTTTT
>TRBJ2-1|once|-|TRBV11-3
CASSLGVSWSSYNEQFF
TGTGCCAGCAGCTTAGGGGTCTCTTGGAGCTCCTACAATGAGCAGTTCTTC
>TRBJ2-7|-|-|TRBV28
CASRSRGYEQYF
TGTGCCAGCAGGTCTAGGGGGTACGAGCAGTACTTC
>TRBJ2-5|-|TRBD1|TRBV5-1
CASSYGQGRETQYF
TGCGCCAGCAGCTACGGACAGGGGAGGGAGACCCAGTACTTC
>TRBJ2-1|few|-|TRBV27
CASSSTGSEQFF
TGTGCCAGCAGTTCTACAGGGAGTGAGCAGTTCTTC
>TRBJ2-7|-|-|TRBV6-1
CACNRVSSYEQYF
TGTGCCTGCAACAGGGTGAGCTCCTACGAGCAGTACTTC
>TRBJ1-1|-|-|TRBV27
CASSLSQYMMNTEAFF
TGTGCCAGCAGTTTGTCGCAGTACATGATGAACACTGAAGCTTTCTTT
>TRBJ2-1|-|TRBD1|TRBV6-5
CASSYSGTGVRDEQFF
TGTGCCAGCAGTTACTCCGGGACAGGGGTCAGGGATGAGCAGTTCTTC
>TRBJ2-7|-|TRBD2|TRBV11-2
CASSLGRDRYEQYF
TGTGCCAGCAGCTTGGGGAGGGATCGTTACGAGCAGTACTTC
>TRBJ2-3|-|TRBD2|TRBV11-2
CASSLLSAGGSTDTQYF
TGTGCCAGCAGCTTACTCTCAGCGGGAGGTAGCACAGATACGCAGTATTTT
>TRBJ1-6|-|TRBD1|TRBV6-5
CASSRGQGNSPLHF
TGTGCCAGCAGTAGGGGACAGGGGAATTCACCCCTCCACTTT
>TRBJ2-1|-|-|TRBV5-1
CASSTGRGRSYNEQFF
TGCGCCAGCAGCACCGGCAGGGGAAGGTCCTACAATGAGCAGTTCTTC
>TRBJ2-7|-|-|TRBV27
CASSSPYEGRFYEQYF
TGTGCCAGCAGCAGCCCTTATGAGGGCCGCTTCTACGAGCAGTACTTC
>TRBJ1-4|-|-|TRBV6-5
CASSYSPLEKLFF
TGTGCCAGCAGTTATTCCCCCCTGGAAAAACTGTTTTTT
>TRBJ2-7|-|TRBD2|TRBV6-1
CASSERVTSGDYEQYF
TGTGCCAGCAGTGAAAGGGTGACTAGCGGAGACTACGAGCAGTACTTC
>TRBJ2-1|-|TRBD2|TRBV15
CATEREGGDEQFF
TGTGCCACCGAGCGGGAGGGAGGCGATGAGCAGTTCTTC
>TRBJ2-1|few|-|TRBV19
CASSFPPQAPYNEQFF
TGTGCCAGTAGTTTTCCCCCGCAAGCCCCCTACAATGAGCAGTTCTTC